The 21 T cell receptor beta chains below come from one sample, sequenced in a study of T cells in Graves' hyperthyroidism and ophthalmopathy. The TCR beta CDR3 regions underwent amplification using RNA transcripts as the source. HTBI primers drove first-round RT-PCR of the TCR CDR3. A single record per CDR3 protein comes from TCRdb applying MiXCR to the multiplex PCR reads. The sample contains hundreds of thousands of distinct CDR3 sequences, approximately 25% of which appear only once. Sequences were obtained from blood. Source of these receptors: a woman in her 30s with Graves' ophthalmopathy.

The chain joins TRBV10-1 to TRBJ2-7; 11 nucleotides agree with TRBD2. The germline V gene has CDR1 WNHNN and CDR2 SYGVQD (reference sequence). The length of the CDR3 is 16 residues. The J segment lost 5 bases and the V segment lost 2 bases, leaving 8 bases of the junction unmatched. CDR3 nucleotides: TGCGCCAGCAGTGAGGGTAGCGGGAGGGCCGGCGACGAGCAGTACTTC. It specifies CASSEGSGRAGDEQYF.

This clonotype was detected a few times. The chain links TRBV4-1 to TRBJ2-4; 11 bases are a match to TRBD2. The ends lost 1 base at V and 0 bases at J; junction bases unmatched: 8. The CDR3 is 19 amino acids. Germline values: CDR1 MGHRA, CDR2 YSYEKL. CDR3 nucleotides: TGCGCCAGCAGCCAAGCACGACTAGCGGGGACAATAGCCAAAAACATTCAGTACTTC. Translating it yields CASSQARLAGTIAKNIQYF.

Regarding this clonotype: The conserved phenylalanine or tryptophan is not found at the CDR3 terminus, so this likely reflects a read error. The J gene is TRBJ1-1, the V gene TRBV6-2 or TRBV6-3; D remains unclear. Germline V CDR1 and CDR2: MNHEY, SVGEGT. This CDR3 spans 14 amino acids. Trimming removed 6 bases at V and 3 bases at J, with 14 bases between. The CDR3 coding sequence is TGTGCCAGCAGAAATTGGGGTGAGGACACTGAAGCTTTCTAT. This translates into CASRNWGEDTEAFY.

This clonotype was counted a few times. CDR3 region: CAISDGLTFNQPQHF. The DNA of the CDR3 is TGTGCCATCAGTGATGGGCTAACGTTCAATCAGCCCCAGCATTTT. The chain combines TRBV10-3 with TRBJ1-5, with unresolved D. CDR1 and CDR2 (germline): ENHRY, SYGVKD. Trimming left V 3 bases short and J 3 bases short, with 12 bases between. The CDR3 has 15 residues.

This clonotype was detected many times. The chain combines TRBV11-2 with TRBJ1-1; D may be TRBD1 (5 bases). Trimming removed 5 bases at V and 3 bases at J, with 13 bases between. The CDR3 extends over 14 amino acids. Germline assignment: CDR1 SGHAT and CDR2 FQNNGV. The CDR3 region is CASSPGPRDTEAFF. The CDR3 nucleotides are TGTGCCAGCAGCCCGGGCCCCAGGGACACTGAAGCTTTCTTT.

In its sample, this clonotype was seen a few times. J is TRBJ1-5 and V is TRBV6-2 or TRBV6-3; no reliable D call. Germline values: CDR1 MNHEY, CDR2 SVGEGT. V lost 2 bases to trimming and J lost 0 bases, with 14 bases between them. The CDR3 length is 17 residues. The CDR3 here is CASSYPRRRDSNQPQHF. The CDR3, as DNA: TGTGCCAGCAGTTACCCAAGACGGAGAGATAGCAATCAGCCCCAGCATTTT.

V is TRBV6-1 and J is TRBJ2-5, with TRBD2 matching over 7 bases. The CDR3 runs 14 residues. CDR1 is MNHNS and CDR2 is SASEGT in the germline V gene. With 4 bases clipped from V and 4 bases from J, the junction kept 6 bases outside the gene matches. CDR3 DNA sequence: TGTGCCAGCAGTGCAAAGACTAGCCGAGAGACCCAGTACTTC. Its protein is CASSAKTSRETQYF.

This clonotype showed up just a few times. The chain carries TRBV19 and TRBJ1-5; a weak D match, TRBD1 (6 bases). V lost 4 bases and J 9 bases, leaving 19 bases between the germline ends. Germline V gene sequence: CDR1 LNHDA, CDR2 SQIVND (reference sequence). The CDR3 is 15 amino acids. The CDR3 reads CASSTMTGPLTPQHF. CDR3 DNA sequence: TGTGCCAGTAGTACAATGACAGGCCCTCTAACGCCCCAGCATTTT.

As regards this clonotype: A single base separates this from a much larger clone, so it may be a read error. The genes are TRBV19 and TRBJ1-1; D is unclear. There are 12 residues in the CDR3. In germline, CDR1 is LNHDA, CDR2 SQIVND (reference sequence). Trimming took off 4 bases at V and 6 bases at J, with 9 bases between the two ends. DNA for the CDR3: TGTGCCAGTAGTAAGTCTGGCGCTGAAGCTTTCTTT. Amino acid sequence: CASSKSGAEAFF. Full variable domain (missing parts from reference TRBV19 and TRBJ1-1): DGGITQSPKYLFRKEGQNVTLSCEQNLNHDAMYWYRQDPGQGLRLIYYSQIVNDFQKGDIAEGYSVSREKKESFPLTVTSAQKNPTAFYLCASSKSGAEAFFGQGTRLTVV.

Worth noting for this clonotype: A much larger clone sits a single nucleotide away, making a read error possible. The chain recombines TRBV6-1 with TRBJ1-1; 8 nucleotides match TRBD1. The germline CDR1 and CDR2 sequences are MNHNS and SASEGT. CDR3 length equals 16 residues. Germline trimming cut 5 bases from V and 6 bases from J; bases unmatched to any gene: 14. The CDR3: CASSQPGQEAYAEAFF. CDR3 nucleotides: TGTGCCAGCAGTCAACCGGGACAGGAGGCTTACGCTGAAGCTTTCTTT.

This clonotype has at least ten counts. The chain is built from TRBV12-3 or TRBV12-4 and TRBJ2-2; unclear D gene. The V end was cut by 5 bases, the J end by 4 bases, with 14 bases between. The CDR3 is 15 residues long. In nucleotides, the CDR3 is TGTGCCAGCAGTCCGATGGACGGATTCACCGGGGAGCTGTTTTTT. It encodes CASSPMDGFTGELFF.

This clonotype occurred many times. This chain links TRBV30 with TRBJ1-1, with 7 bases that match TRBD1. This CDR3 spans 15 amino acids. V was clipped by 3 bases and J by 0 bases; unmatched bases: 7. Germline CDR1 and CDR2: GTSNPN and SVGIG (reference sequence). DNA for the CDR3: TGTGCCTGGAGGCCGGGACAGTTAATGAACACTGAAGCTTTCTTT. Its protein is CAWRPGQLMNTEAFF.

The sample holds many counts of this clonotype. The CDR3 coding sequence is TGTGCCACCACACCTTCCTCCCAAGAGACCCAGTACTTC. It is translated as CATTPSSQETQYF. The V call is TRBV12-3 or TRBV12-4, the J call TRBJ2-5, with D unresolved. The CDR3 loop spans 13 amino acids. V gave up 10 bases and J gave up 1 base, with 13 bases separating them.

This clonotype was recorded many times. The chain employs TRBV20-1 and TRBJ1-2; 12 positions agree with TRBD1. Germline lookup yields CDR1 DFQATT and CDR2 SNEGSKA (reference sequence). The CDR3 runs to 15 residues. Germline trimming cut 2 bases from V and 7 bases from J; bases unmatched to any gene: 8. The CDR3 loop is CSARYPGTGGIGYTF. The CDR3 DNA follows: TGCAGTGCTAGATATCCGGGGACAGGGGGCATTGGCTACACCTTC.

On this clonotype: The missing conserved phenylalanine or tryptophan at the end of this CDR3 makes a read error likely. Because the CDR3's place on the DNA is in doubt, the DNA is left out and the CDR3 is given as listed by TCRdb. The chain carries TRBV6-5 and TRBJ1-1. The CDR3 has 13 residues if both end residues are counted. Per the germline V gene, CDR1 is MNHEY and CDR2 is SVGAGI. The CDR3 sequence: CASSYLVNTEAVV.

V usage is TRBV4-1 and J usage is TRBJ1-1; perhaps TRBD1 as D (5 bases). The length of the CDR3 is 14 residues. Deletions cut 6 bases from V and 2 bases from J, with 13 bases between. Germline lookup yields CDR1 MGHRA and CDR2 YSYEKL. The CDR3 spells CASRELTVNTEAFF. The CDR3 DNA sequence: TGCGCCAGCAGGGAGTTGACAGTAAACACTGAAGCTTTCTTT.

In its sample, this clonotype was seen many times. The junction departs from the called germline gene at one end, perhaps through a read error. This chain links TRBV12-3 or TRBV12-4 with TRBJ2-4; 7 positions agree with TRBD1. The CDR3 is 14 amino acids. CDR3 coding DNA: TGTGCCAGCATGTCAGGGGGTGCGAAAAACATTAAGTACTTC. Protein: CASMSGGAKNIKYF.

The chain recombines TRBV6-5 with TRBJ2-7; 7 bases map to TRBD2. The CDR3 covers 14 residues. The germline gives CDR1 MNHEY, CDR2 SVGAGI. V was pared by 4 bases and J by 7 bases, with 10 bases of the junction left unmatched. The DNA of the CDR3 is TGTGCCAGCAGTTTGGTCCAGGGAGGGCTTGAGCAGTACTTC. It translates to CASSLVQGGLEQYF.

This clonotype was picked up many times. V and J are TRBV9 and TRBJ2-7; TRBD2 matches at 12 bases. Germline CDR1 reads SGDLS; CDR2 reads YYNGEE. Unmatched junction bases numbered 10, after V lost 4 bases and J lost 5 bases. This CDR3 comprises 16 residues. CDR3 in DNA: TGTGCCAGCAGCTCCCAACGGACTAGCGGGGTCCACGAGCAGTACTTC. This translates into CASSSQRTSGVHEQYF. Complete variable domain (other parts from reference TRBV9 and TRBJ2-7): DSGVTQTPKHLITATGQRVTLRCSPRSGDLSVYWYQQSLDQGLQFLIQYYNGEERAKGNILERFSAQQFPDLHSELNLSSLELGDSALYFCASSSQRTSGVHEQYFGPGTRLTVT.

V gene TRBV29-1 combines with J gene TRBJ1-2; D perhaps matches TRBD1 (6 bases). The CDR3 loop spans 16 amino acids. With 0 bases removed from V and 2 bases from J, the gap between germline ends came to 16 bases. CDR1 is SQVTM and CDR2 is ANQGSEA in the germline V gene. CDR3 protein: CSVEDLTRDTNYGYTF. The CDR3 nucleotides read TGCAGCGTTGAAGATCTGACCCGGGACACCAACTATGGCTACACCTTC.

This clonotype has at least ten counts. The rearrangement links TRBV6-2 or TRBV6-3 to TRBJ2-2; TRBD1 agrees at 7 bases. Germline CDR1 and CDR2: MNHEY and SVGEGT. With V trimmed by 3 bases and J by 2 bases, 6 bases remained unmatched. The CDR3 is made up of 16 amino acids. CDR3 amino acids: CASSYRTGINTGELFF. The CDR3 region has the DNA TGTGCCAGCAGTTATCGGACAGGCATTAACACCGGGGAGCTGTTTTTT.